This T cell receptor beta chain was found in a study of blood T cell repertoires in COVID-19 (dated by TCRdb to about 2020). Study-wide context: The collaborator samples originated in the United States, Italy and Spain and spanned the acute and convalescent phases of COVID-19. The prospective study material was composed of cDNA or gDNA derived from T cells, B-cell-depleted T cells, or PBMCs. Subjects who had been exposed to COVID-19, were actively infected with it, or had recovered from it provided the deeply sampled blood TCRbeta repertoires that made up the dataset. A freely available public database, intended as a resource for researchers studying the immune response to SARS-CoV-2, is where the repertoires were released. The samples were drawn from the first 160 participants of the ongoing ImmuneRACE study and from about 1,200 subjects provided by 6 global collaborators. The sample metadata nearly always contained a de-identified subject ID, COVID-19 status, age in years and sex. Where available, HLA class I and class II types were obtained from metadata supplied by the sample provider rather than from assay-based typing. What the study reported, not specific to this receptor: The quantity of clinical and demographic metadata differed by source and by participant and was supplied without curation.

TCRbeta CDR3 regions were amplified from genomic DNA by means of the immunoSEQ Assay, a bias-controlled multiplex PCR. The paper's processing steps were these. Nucleated cell counts per sample were estimated from amplification of reference gene primers within the assay. To quantify the absolute abundance of each unique TCRbeta CDR3 rearrangement, sequence reads were collapsed and filtered. Productive Simpson clonality was computed per sample as the square root of Simpson's diversity index over productive rearrangements. This immuneACCESS table, as held by TCRdb, lists in-frame sequences with V and J called but not all clones. Of the missing ones, under half trace to an unresolved V gene in checked studies; the others have no known cause. That table supplies the V and J calls and clone size; D and trimming were determined from the DNA. The sample table shows 300,000 to 400,000 clones, and over 75% are seen once. Approximately 8% of the sample comes from the top ten.

As to this clone: Its recognized antigen is unknown. Within one base of it there is no much larger clone, and no base qualities were kept.

A second Seattle source provided samples from volunteer blood donors who had recovered from COVID-19. Whole blood was collected in K2EDTA tubes by collaborating institutions according to the institutions' own protocols. For TCRbeta analysis, collaborator samples were shipped as frozen whole blood, as isolated PBMCs, or as DNA extracted from either sample type. From the cysteine through the phenylalanine, the CDR3 covers 15 amino acids. The read is trimmed to its CDR3 DNA, 45 bases read in frame from base 1. V is clipped by 8 bases and J by 0 bases, and the sequence between their germline boundaries is 13 bases long. CDR1 and CDR2 were assigned from the germline V gene as MNHEY and SVGAGI.

The sequence links TRBV6-5 to TRBJ2-2; tentative D gene TRBD2, with 5 bases matching. Material for sequencing was peripheral blood. This TCR was sampled from a woman in her fifties or sixties who had recovered from COVID-19. The DNA sequence reads TGTGCCAGCTCCTTTTCCGGGACGAACACCGGGGAGCTGTTTTTT. It encodes CASSFSGTNTGELFF.